This T cell receptor beta chain was profiled in a study of radiation and T cells in renal cell carcinoma. Study results and limitations: From baseline, blood top tumor clonotypes peaked at 2 weeks post-radiation.

V trimming: 4 bases; J trimming: 7 bases; junction bases outside the gene matches: 13. From germline, CDR1 is SGHAT and CDR2 FQNNGV. This CDR3 has 17 residues. Sequencing was performed with immunoSEQ multiplex PCR; in TCRdb, only in-frame clones are kept and a portion is missing. The sample has roughly 78,000 clones, about four fifths seen once. Regarding this clone: What it recognizes is unknown.

As to time point: blood 2 weeks post-SBRT. Treatment reported: 15 Gy SBRT to primary tumor, nephrectomy 4 weeks later. Blood was sampled at baseline, 2 weeks and 4 weeks after SBRT. The patient's renal cell carcinoma had clear cell pathology. This receptor was identified in a man aged 55-75 years with renal cell carcinoma. The chain is built from TRBV11-2 and TRBJ2-2; 9 bases are a match to TRBD2. This specimen consisted of blood, obtained from a patient whose treatment included radiotherapy and nephrectomy. The CDR3 coding sequence is TGTGCCAGCAGCTGGGTCTATAGCGGGAGTAGGTACGGGGAGCTGTTTTTT. Protein product: CASSWVYSGSRYGELFF.